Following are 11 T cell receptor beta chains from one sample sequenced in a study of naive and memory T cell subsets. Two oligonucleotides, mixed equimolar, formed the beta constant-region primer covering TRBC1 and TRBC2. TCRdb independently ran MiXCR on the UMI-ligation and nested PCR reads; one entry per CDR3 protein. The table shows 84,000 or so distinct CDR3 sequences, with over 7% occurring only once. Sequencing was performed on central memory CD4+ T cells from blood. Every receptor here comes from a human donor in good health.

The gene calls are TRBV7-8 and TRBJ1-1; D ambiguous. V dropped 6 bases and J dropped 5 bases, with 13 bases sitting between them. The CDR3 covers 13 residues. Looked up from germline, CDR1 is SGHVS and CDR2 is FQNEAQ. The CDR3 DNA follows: TGTGCCAGCAGGCCCCCCACCGGGACTGAAGCTTTCTTT. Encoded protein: CASRPPTGTEAFF.

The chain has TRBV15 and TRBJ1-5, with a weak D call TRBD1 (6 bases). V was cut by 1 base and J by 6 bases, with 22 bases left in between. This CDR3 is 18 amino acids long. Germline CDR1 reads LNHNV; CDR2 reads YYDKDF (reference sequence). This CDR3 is CATSRGGGKRSEGQPQHF. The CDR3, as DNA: TGTGCCACCAGCAGAGGAGGGGGAAAGAGATCAGAGGGTCAGCCCCAGCATTTT.

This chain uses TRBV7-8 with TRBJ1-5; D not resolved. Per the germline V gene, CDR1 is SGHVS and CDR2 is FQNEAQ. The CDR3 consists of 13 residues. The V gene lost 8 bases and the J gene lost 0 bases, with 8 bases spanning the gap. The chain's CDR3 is CASRGYSNQPQHF. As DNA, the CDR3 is TGTGCCAGCCGCGGGTATAGCAATCAGCCCCAGCATTTT. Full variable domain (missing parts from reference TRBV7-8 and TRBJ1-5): GAGVSQSPRYKVAKRGQDVALRCDPISGHVSLFWYQQALGQGPEFLTYFQNEAQLDKSGLPSDRFFAERPEGSVSTLKIQRTQQEDSAVYLCASRGYSNQPQHFGDGTRLSIL.

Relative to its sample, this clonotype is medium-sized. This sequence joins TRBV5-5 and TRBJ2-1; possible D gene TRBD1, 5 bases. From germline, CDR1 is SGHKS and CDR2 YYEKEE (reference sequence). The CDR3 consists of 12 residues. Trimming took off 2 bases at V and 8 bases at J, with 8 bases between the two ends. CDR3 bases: TGTGCCAGCAGCTTAAGGGGCCATGAGCAGTTCTTC. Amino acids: CASSLRGHEQFF.

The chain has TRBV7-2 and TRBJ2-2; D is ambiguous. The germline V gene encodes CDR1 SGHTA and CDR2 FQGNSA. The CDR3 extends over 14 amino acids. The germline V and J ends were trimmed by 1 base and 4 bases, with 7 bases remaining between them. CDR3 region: CASSLEVGTGELFF. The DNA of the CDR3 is TGTGCCAGCAGCTTAGAGGTTGGCACCGGGGAGCTGTTTTTT. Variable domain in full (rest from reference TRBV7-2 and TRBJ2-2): GAGVSQSPSNKVTEKGKDVELRCDPISGHTALYWYRQSLGQGLEFLIYFQGNSAPDKSGLPSDRFSAERTGGSVSTLTIQRTQQEDSAVYLCASSLEVGTGELFFGEGSRLTVL.

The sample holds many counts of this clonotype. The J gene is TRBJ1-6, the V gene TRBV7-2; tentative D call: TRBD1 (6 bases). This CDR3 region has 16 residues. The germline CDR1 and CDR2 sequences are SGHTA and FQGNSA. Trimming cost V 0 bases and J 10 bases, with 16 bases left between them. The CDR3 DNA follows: TGTGCCAGCAGCTTAGCGGTTGCAGGGGTCGGCTCACCCCTCCACTTT. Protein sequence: CASSLAVAGVGSPLHF.

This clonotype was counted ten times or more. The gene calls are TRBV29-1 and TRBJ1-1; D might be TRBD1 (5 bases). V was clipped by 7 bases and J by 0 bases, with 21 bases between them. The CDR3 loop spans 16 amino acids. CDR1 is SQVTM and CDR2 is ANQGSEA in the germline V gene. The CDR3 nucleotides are TGCAGCGCCAAGCGTTCGGGGACCTCCATGAACACTGAAGCTTTCTTT. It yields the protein CSAKRSGTSMNTEAFF.

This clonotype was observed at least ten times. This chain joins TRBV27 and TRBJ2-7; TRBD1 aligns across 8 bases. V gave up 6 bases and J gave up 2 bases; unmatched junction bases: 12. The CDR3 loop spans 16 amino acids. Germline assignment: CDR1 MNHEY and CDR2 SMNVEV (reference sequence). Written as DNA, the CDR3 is TGTGCCAGCAGCTTGTTAACCCCGACAGGGGCCTACGAGCAGTACTTC. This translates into CASSLLTPTGAYEQYF.

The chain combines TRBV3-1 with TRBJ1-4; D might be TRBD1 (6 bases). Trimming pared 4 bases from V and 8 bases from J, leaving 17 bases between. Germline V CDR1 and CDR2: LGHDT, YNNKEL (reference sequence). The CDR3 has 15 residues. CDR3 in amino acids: CASSPQTGAAEKLFF. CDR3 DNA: TGTGCCAGCAGCCCACAGACAGGCGCAGCCGAAAAACTGTTTTTT.

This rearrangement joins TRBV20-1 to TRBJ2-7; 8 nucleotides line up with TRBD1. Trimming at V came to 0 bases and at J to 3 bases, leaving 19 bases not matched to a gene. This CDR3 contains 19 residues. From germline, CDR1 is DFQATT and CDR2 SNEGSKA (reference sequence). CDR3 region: CSARDPRGKTGERVYEQYF. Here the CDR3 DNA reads TGCAGTGCTAGAGACCCCCGGGGGAAGACAGGGGAGAGAGTCTACGAGCAGTACTTC.

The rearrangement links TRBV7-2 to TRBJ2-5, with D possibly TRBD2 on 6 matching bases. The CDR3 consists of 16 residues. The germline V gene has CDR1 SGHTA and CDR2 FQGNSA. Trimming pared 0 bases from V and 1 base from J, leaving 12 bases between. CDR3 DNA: TGTGCCAGCAGCTTAGCTGGAGCGGGTCTCCAAGAGACCCAGTACTTC. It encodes CASSLAGAGLQETQYF.